This T cell receptor beta chain was observed in a study of human T cells and chemical hapten exposure. The sample's time point: pre-sensitization, week 0. The treatment was: therapeutic diphenylcyclopropenone sensitization with weekly scalp DPC. Venepuncture was done earlier than the placement of each patch test. Note on this clonotype: The CDR3 carries no conserved terminal phenylalanine or tryptophan, so it likely arises from a read error.

Single cDNA molecules in the library carried unique molecular identifiers attached during preparation. Source study methods: Sampled TCR counts reached a median of around 94,000 per sample, with values ranging from about 23,224 to 690,600. MiXCR was run by TCRdb on the RACE reads, yielding one entry per CDR3 protein. The V and J calls reflect TCRdb's pipeline rather than the authors' work. Found here are fewer than 300,000 distinct CDR3 sequences, around 7% of them singletons; the top ten hold more than 0.95%. Germline values: CDR1 KGHSH, CDR2 LQKENI. V was pared by 2 bases and J by 0 bases, with 6 bases between. There are 14 residues in the CDR3.

Sequencing was performed on whole blood, taken in connection with sensitization to the hapten diphenylcyclopropenone (DPC). The chain employs TRBV18 and TRBJ2-3; D is unresolved. The clonotype originates from a man between 18 and 35 years old with alopecia areata. Some clones in this sample may be carry-over from other donors' samples. This chain's CDR3 is CASSPALSTDTQYL. In DNA, the CDR3 is TGTGCCAGCTCACCAGCCCTTAGCACAGATACGCAGTATTTG.